This TCR beta chain was sequenced during a study of cytomegalovirus exposure and HLA in healthy donors. About this clone itself: Its antigen is currently unknown.

Study-wide results and limits: The productive fraction for most TCR beta V segments was about 87% or about 30% in an earlier analysis. Investigators reported approximately 150 TCR beta chains as tied to cytomegalovirus. As a later analysis showed, several of the most significant clusters appeared to be linked to common viral pathogens.

The PCR contained 60 Vbeta and 13 Jbeta primers. Clones were read by immunoSEQ multiplex PCR, and TCRdb kept only the in-frame ones, dropping some. The table records about 160,000 clones, around 79% of them present only once. Germline values: CDR1 LNHDA, CDR2 SQIVND (reference sequence). The CDR3 spans 14 residues. Trimming removed 0 bases from V and 2 bases from J, with 7 bases in between. V is TRBV19 and J is TRBJ1-2; the D is unclear. The sample taken for sequencing was PBMCs. This TCR was sampled from a middle-aged man in good health and CMV-seropositive. The CDR3 DNA sequence: TGTGCCAGTAGTATAGATCCACAAAACTATGGCTACACCTTC. This codes for CASSIDPQNYGYTF.